These 18 T cell receptor beta chains were all obtained from the same sample, sequenced in a study of CD8+ T cells in alopecia areata (dated 2018 in TCRdb). The sample's time point label, in plain terms: baseline before oral tofacitinib. Library preparation was by the immunoSEQ multiplex PCR assay. RNA was extracted from all samples and reverse transcribed into cDNA as template for TCR sequencing. TCRdb carries this immuneACCESS record with in-frame sequences only. Its versions omit some clonotypes, under half of them owing to an unresolved V gene in the studies checked, with the rest unexplained. This sample comprises 150,000 or so clones, 85% to 90% of them detected only once. Jointly, the top ten make up about 15% of the sample. The specimen was CD8+ T cells sorted from blood, collected at week 0. The receptors were sampled from a human donor with alopecia areata.

The chain joins TRBV29-1 to TRBJ2-7; TRBD1 matches 11 bases. The CDR3 runs 15 residues. Germline V gene lookup returns CDR1 SQVTM and CDR2 ANQGSEA. V lost 0 bases and J lost 6; bases outside the gene matches: 7. The CDR3 nucleotides are TGCAGCGTTGAAGATCCTGGACAGGGGGCCCTCGAGCAGTACTTC. The encoded protein is CSVEDPGQGALEQYF.

The chain carries TRBV27 and TRBJ2-7; no reliable D call. Germline-derived CDR1 and CDR2 are MNHEY and SMNVEV (reference sequence). The V gene lost 5 bases and the J gene lost 2 bases, with 4 bases spanning the gap. The CDR3 is made up of 11 amino acids. CDR3 DNA: TGTGCCAGCAGTACGGCCTACGAGCAGTACTTC. This sequence encodes CASSTAYEQYF.

The V gene is TRBV6-1, the J gene TRBJ2-7; 7 positions agree with TRBD1. Looked up from germline, CDR1 is MNHNS and CDR2 is SASEGT. The junction had 9 bases not matched to a gene; V was cut back by 2 bases and J by 5 bases. The CDR3 is made up of 15 amino acids. CDR3 sequence (DNA): TGTGCCAGCAGTGAATTCAGGGGGTATCTCGACGAGCAGTACTTC. Translated: CASSEFRGYLDEQYF.

This chain links TRBV4-1 with TRBJ1-1; D perhaps matches TRBD1 (6 bases). The CDR3 runs 15 residues. The V gene's germline CDR1 is MGHRA and CDR2 YSYEKL. The V end was cut by 2 bases, the J end by 4 bases, with 14 bases between. Here the CDR3 reads CASSQSPGVSTEAFF. As DNA, the CDR3 is TGCGCCAGCAGCCAATCCCCAGGGGTAAGCACTGAAGCTTTCTTT.

This chain uses TRBV27 with TRBJ1-5, with no clear D. The CDR3 loop spans 13 amino acids. Looked up from germline, CDR1 is MNHEY and CDR2 is SMNVEV (reference sequence). V shed 6 bases and J shed 3 bases, with 9 bases lying between them. DNA of the CDR3: TGTGCCAGCAGGGACGGAATCAATCAGCCCCAGCATTTT. This gives the protein CASRDGINQPQHF.

About this clone: Other DNA sequences from this sample encode an identical CDR3 as well. J is TRBJ1-1 and V is TRBV29-1, with D maybe TRBD1 (5 bases). V was cut by 3 bases and J by 2 bases, with 10 bases left in between. Germline V CDR1 and CDR2: SQVTM, ANQGSEA. This CDR3 comprises 13 residues. The CDR3 loop reads CSVDGQGNTEAFF. Written as DNA, the CDR3 is TGCAGCGTTGACGGGCAGGGAAACACTGAAGCTTTCTTT.

This chain uses TRBV4-1 with TRBJ1-5; D call uncertain. The V gene lost 0 bases and the J gene lost 0 bases, with 18 bases spanning the gap. Germline V gene lookup returns CDR1 MGHRA and CDR2 YSYEKL. This CDR3 region has 19 residues. The CDR3 sequence is CASSQDGEVARYSNQPQHF. CDR3 DNA: TGCGCCAGCAGCCAAGATGGGGAGGTGGCGCGGTATAGCAATCAGCCCCAGCATTTT.

The J gene is TRBJ2-7, the V gene TRBV4-1; 11 bases align to TRBD2. CDR3 length equals 15 residues. V was pared by 5 bases and J by 5 bases, with 8 bases of the junction left unmatched. Germline V gene data show CDR1 as MGHRA and CDR2 as YSYEKL. DNA of the CDR3: TGCGCCAGCAGCGGGGTAGCGGGAGGGTTTAACGAGCAGTACTTC. Encoded protein: CASSGVAGGFNEQYF.

CDR3 sequence (DNA): TGTGCCAGCAGTGAACGTCAGGGCCTTCGCACAGATACGCAGTATTTT. It yields the protein CASSERQGLRTDTQYF. J is TRBJ2-3 and V is TRBV2; D is possibly TRBD1 (5 bases). The CDR3 sequence is 16 residues long. The V gene lost 2 bases and the J gene lost 1 base, with 13 bases spanning the gap. Germline assignment: CDR1 SNHLY and CDR2 FYNNEI.

This rearrangement joins TRBV7-3 to TRBJ2-7; 11 bases map to TRBD2. Germline values: CDR1 SGHTA, CDR2 FQGTGA. The CDR3 is 17 amino acids. Trimming took 2 bases from V and 3 from J; bases not matched to a gene: 9. The CDR3 region has the DNA TGTGCCAGCAGCTTAGAATGGGTGGGACTAGCGGACTACGAGCAGTACTTC. It translates to CASSLEWVGLADYEQYF.

The rearrangement joins TRBV6-1 to TRBJ2-7; D uncertain. Per the germline V gene, CDR1 is MNHNS and CDR2 is SASEGT. This CDR3 is built from 15 residues. Deletions cut 0 bases from V and 4 bases from J, with 13 bases between. The CDR3 loop reads CASSEAMVLGYEQYF. DNA of the CDR3: TGTGCCAGCAGTGAAGCGATGGTCCTCGGATACGAGCAGTACTTC.

The rearrangement uses TRBV7-9 and TRBJ1-2, with 9 bases that match TRBD1. Germline loops: CDR1 SEHNR, CDR2 FQNEAQ (reference sequence). The junction had 4 bases not matched to a gene; V was cut back by 1 base and J by 13 bases. This CDR3 contains 12 residues. DNA of the CDR3: TGTGCCAGCAGCTTAGGGACAGGGGCCGGCACCTTC. This codes for CASSLGTGAGTF.

The chain links TRBV29-1 to TRBJ2-7; D tentatively reads TRBD1 or TRBD2 (5 bases each). This CDR3 has 13 residues. Germline assignment: CDR1 SQVTM and CDR2 ANQGSEA. Deletions cut 6 bases from V and 1 base from J, with 13 bases between. This CDR3 is CSVRDGDSYEQYF. The CDR3 region has the DNA TGCAGCGTCCGGGACGGGGATTCCTACGAGCAGTACTTC.

The chain combines TRBV11-2 with TRBJ2-3, with D possibly TRBD1 on 7 matching bases. The CDR3 extends over 19 amino acids. V lost 4 bases, J lost 3 bases, and 26 bases lay in between. Per the germline V gene, CDR1 is SGHAT and CDR2 is FQNNGV. The CDR3 loop reads CASSSLRDSYRGATDTQYF. The CDR3, as DNA: TGTGCCAGCAGCTCCCTAAGGGACAGCTACCGCGGGGCGACAGATACGCAGTATTTT.

The rearrangement joins TRBV27 to TRBJ2-3, with no clear D. There are 13 residues in the CDR3. Trimming stripped 6 bases from V and 6 bases from J, with 13 bases between. Germline CDR1 is MNHEY and CDR2 is SMNVEV (reference sequence). The CDR3: CASSLLSPDTQYF. For the CDR3, the DNA is TGTGCCAGCAGCCTCCTTTCCCCCGATACGCAGTATTTT.

For the CDR3, the DNA is TGTGCCAGCAGGCTAGCGGGAGTCGATGAGCAGTTCTTC. This translates into CASRLAGVDEQFF. The chain has TRBV27 and TRBJ2-1; 10 bases align to TRBD2. The V gene's germline CDR1 is MNHEY and CDR2 SMNVEV (reference sequence). With 6 bases clipped from V and 8 bases from J, the junction kept 4 bases outside the gene matches. The CDR3 runs 13 residues.

The rearrangement links TRBV7-8 to TRBJ2-3; D remains unclear. Trimming pared 3 bases from V and 2 bases from J, leaving 6 bases between. The CDR3 has 13 amino acids. Germline CDR1 and CDR2: SGHVS and FQNEAQ. The CDR3 region is CASSFSNTDTQYF. The CDR3 DNA follows: TGTGCCAGCAGCTTTTCGAACACAGATACGCAGTATTTT.

The V gene is TRBV29-1, the J gene TRBJ1-2; D gene ambiguous. The ends were cut back, 3 bases at V and 7 bases at J, with 12 bases in the middle. Germline CDR1 and CDR2: SQVTM and ANQGSEA. The CDR3 length is 12 residues. CDR3 coding DNA: TGCAGCGTTGAGGGAGGGAATGGTGGCTACACCTTC. Amino acid sequence: CSVEGGNGGYTF. Using reference TRBV29-1 and TRBJ1-2 for the parts outside the CDR3, the full variable domain is SAVISQKPSRDICQRGTSLTIQCQVDSQVTMMFWYRQQPGQSLTLIATANQGSEATYESGFVIDKFPISRPNLTFSTLTVSNMSPEDSSIYLCSVEGGNGGYTFGSGTRLTVV.